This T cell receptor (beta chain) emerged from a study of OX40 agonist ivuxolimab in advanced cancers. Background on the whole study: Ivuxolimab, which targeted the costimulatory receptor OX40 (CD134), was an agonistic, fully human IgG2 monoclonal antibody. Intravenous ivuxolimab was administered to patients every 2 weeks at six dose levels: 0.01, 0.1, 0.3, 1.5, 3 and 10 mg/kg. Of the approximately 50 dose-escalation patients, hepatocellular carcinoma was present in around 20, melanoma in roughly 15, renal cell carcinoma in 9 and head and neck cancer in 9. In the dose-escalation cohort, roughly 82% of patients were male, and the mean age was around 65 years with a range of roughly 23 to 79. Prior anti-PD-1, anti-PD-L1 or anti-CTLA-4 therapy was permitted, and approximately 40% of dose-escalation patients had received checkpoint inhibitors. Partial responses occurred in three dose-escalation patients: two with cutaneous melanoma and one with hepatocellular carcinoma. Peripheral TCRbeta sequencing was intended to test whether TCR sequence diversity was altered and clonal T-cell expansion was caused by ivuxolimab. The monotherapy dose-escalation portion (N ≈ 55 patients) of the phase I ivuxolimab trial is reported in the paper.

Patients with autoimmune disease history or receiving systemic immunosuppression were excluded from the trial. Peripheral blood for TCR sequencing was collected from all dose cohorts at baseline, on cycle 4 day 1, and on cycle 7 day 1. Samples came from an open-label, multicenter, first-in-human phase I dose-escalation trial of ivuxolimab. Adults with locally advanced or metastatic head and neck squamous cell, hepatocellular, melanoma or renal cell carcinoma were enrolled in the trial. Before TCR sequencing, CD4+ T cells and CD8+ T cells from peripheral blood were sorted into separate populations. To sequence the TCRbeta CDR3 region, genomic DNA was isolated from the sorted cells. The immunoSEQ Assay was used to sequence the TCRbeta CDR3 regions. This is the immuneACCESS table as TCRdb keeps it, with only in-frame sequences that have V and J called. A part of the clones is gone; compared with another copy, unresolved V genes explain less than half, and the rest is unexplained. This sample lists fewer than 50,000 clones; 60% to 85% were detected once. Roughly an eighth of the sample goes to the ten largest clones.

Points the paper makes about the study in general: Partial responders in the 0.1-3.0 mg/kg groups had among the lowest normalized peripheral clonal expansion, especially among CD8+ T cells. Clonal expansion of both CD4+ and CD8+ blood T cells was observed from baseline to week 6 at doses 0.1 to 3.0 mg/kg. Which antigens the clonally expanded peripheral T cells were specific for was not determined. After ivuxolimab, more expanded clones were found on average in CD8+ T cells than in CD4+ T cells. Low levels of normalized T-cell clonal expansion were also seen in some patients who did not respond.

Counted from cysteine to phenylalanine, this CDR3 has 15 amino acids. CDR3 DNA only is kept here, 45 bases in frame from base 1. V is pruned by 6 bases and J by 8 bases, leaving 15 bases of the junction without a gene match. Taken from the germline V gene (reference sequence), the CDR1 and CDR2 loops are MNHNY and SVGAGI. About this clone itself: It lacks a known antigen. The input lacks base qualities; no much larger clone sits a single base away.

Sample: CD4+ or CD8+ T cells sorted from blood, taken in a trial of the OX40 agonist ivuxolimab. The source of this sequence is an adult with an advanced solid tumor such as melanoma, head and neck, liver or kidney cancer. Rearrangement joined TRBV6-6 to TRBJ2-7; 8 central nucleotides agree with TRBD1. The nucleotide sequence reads TGTGCCAGCAGCCAAACAGGACAGGGTAATCTCAAGCAGTACTTC. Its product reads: CASSQTGQGNLKQYF.